Below, one T cell receptor beta chain is given with its context. This record belongs to a study of T cells after yellow fever vaccination. The CDR3 totals 16 residues. Germline assignment: CDR1 MDHEN and CDR2 SYDVKM. The J segment lost 1 base and the V segment lost 4 bases, leaving 7 bases of the junction unmatched. One entry per CDR3 protein results from TCRdb running MiXCR on the 5' RACE reads. The table records hundreds of thousands of distinct CDR3 sequences, about 14% of them present only once. V gene TRBV28 combines with J gene TRBJ2-7; the match to TRBD2 covers 10 bases. The specimen was PBMCs, collected on the day of the yellow fever booster vaccination. This receptor was obtained from a man aged 25 to 40 who received the YFV17D yellow fever vaccine. CDR3 coding DNA: TGTGCCAGCAGTTCCGTACAGCGGGAGGGGTCCTACGAGCAGTACTTC. Translation gives CASSSVQREGSYEQYF. Together with reference TRBV28 and TRBJ2-7, the CDR3 gives the full variable domain: DVKVTQSSRYLVKRTGEKVFLECVQDMDHENMFWYRQDPGLGLRLIYFSYDVKMKEKGDIPEGYSVSREKKERFSLILESASTNQTSMYLCASSSVQREGSYEQYFGPGTRLTVT.